The 32 T cell receptor beta chains given below trace back to one sample, sequenced in a study of CD8+ T cells in alopecia areata. As the sequencing template, cDNA was produced by extracting RNA and reverse transcribing it. The table came from immunoSEQ multiplex PCR; TCRdb's copy has only in-frame clones and leaves some out. The sample shows around 300,000 clones, about three fifths of them seen only once. This sample's treatment: oral pan-JAK inhibitor, 5-10 mg twice daily. Specimen: CD4+ T cells sorted from blood, collected between weeks 51 and 52, from a patient treated with tofacitinib. These receptors all stem from a human donor with alopecia areata.

This clone showed up just a few times. The chain couples TRBV6-5 to TRBJ2-2; D unresolved. The V gene lost 6 bases and the J gene lost 2 bases, with 10 bases spanning the gap. This CDR3 has 14 residues. Looked up from germline, CDR1 is MNHEY and CDR2 is SVGAGI. DNA of the CDR3: TGTGCCAGCAGCCTCTGGGCCAACACCGGGGAGCTGTTTTTT. This codes for CASSLWANTGELFF.

This chain joins TRBV23-1 and TRBJ2-1, with TRBD1 as a possible D gene (7 bases). TRBV23-1 is recorded as an ORF, its role being uncertain. CDR3 length: 16 residues. Trimming removed 7 bases from V and 2 bases from J, with 18 bases in between. CDR3 amino acids: CASIRPQGGPYNEQFF. The CDR3 bases are TGCGCCAGCATTCGTCCTCAGGGGGGACCCTACAATGAGCAGTTCTTC.

The count of this clone is one. V is TRBV2 and J is TRBJ2-5; TRBD2 is a possible D gene (5 bases). Germline-derived CDR1 and CDR2 are SNHLY and FYNNEI. V lost 8 bases to trimming and J lost 1 base, with 14 bases between them. The CDR3 spans 14 residues. CDR3 sequence reads: CASRLGASQETQYF. The CDR3 nucleotides are TGTGCCAGCCGACTGGGAGCTAGCCAAGAGACCCAGTACTTC.

CDR3 bases: TGTGCCAGCAGCGTAGAACCTGAAGAAAAACTGTTTTTT. This gives the protein CASSVEPEEKLFF. This chain connects TRBV9 to TRBJ1-4; no reliable D call. V lost 0 bases, J lost 8 bases, and 8 bases lay in between. The CDR3 is made up of 13 amino acids. CDR1 SGDLS and CDR2 YYNGEE come from the germline V gene.

This clone occurred a few times. The chain recombines TRBV29-1 with TRBJ1-5; possible D gene TRBD1, 5 bases. The length of the CDR3 is 13 residues. Looked up from germline, CDR1 is SQVTM and CDR2 is ANQGSEA. V was pared by 4 bases and J by 6 bases, with 13 bases between. CDR3 nucleotide sequence: TGCAGCGTTGCCAGGGCCCCAGGTCAGCCCCAGCATTTT. Its translation: CSVARAPGQPQHF.

The chain couples TRBV7-9 to TRBJ2-5; D could derive from TRBD1 or TRBD2 (5 bases each). The CDR3 is 14 amino acids. Trimming removed 3 bases from V and 5 bases from J, with 13 bases in between. CDR1 is SEHNR and CDR2 is FQNEAQ in the germline V gene (reference sequence). Written as DNA, the CDR3 is TGTGCCAGCAGCTTTCCTCCCGAGGGGGAGACCCAGTACTTC. Encoded protein: CASSFPPEGETQYF.

The chain couples TRBV7-9 to TRBJ2-4; no clear D gene. This CDR3 region has 14 residues. The germline V gene encodes CDR1 SEHNR and CDR2 FQNEAQ (reference sequence). V lost 2 bases and J 4 bases, leaving 9 bases between the germline ends. CDR3 residues: CASSLQLTKNIQYF. CDR3 DNA: TGTGCCAGCAGCTTACAGCTTACTAAAAACATTCAGTACTTC.

The sample holds one count of this clone. The chain combines TRBV30 with TRBJ2-5, with 9 nucleotides matching TRBD2. This CDR3 has 14 amino acids. Per germline, CDR1 GTSNPN and CDR2 SVGIG (reference sequence). V gave up 0 bases and J gave up 9 bases; unmatched junction bases: 8. CDR3 sequence (DNA): TGTGCCTGGAGTGTGATTAGCGGGGGCGGGCCCCAGTACTTC. Translation gives CAWSVISGGGPQYF. The full variable domain, its missing parts supplied by reference TRBV30 and TRBJ2-5, is SQTIHQWPATLVQPVGSPLSLECTVEGTSNPNLYWYRQAAGRGLQLLFYSVGIGQISSEVPQNLSASRPQDRQFILSSKKLLLSDSGFYLCAWSVISGGGPQYFGPGTRLLVL.

This clone came up a few times. The chain couples TRBV30 to TRBJ1-4; D gene ambiguous. V lost 3 bases and J 0 bases, leaving 14 bases between the germline ends. The length of the CDR3 is 16 residues. Germline V gene lookup returns CDR1 GTSNPN and CDR2 SVGIG (reference sequence). The CDR3 bases are TGTGCCTGGAGCCCCGGCACTCATGCAACTAATGAAAAACTGTTTTTT. This translates into CAWSPGTHATNEKLFF.

J is TRBJ2-6 and V is TRBV7-9; D uncertain. The V gene lost 5 bases and the J gene lost 0 bases, with 14 bases spanning the gap. CDR1 and CDR2 from the germline V gene are SEHNR and FQNEAQ (reference sequence). CDR3 length: 17 amino acids. The CDR3 region is CASSPRRRTSGANVLTF. For the CDR3, the DNA is TGTGCCAGCAGCCCACGTCGGCGGACCTCTGGGGCCAACGTCCTGACTTTC.

The chain is built from TRBV20-1 and TRBJ1-1; no clear D gene. The CDR3 runs 11 residues. Trimming cost V 5 bases and J 7 bases, with 11 bases left between them. Germline CDR1 and CDR2: DFQATT and SNEGSKA (reference sequence). The CDR3 is CSALIQSEAFF. Here the CDR3 DNA reads TGCAGTGCTCTCATCCAGAGTGAAGCTTTCTTT.

The genes are TRBV2 and TRBJ1-5; 8 nucleotides line up with TRBD1. There are 17 residues in the CDR3. V lost 3 bases to trimming and J lost 5 bases; unmatched junction nucleotides: 12. The V gene's germline CDR1 is SNHLY and CDR2 FYNNEI. The CDR3 DNA follows: TGTGCCAGCAGTGACAGGGGGCATGGGGACCACTATCAGCCCCAGCATTTT. It specifies CASSDRGHGDHYQPQHF.

This chain joins TRBV19 and TRBJ2-7; D might be TRBD1 or TRBD2, each matching 5 bases. This CDR3 is built from 14 residues. The V and J ends lost 6 bases and 2 bases respectively, with 14 bases between them. Germline V gene lookup returns CDR1 LNHDA and CDR2 SQIVND (reference sequence). The CDR3 region is CASRLGTGTYEQYF. CDR3 in DNA: TGTGCCAGTAGACTCGGGACGGGTACCTACGAGCAGTACTTC.

J is TRBJ2-2 and V is TRBV7-8; 8 bases agree with TRBD1. V gave up 7 bases and J gave up 1 base; unmatched junction bases: 5. The CDR3 has 15 amino acids. Looked up from germline, CDR1 is SGHVS and CDR2 is FQNEAQ. CDR3 bases: TGTGCCAGCAACAACAGGGGGAAGAACACCGGGGAGCTGTTTTTT. Protein: CASNNRGKNTGELFF.

V and J are TRBV15 and TRBJ1-2; tentatively, D is TRBD1 (6 bases). Germline V lookup: CDR1 LNHNV, CDR2 YYDKDF (reference sequence). The V end lost 3 bases, the J end lost 8 bases, and 19 bases lay between the germline ends. This CDR3 comprises 15 residues. In nucleotides, the CDR3 is TGTGCCACCAGCAGTCCCCCCACAGGGTTGAGGGGCTACACCTTC. Translating it yields CATSSPPTGLRGYTF.

V gene TRBV9 combines with J gene TRBJ2-2; a possible D gene is TRBD1 (6 bases). V shed 2 bases and J shed 3 bases, with 11 bases lying between them. Germline loops: CDR1 SGDLS, CDR2 YYNGEE. There are 15 residues in the CDR3. The CDR3 bases are TGTGCCAGCAGCGTGACCCACAGGGACACCGGGGAGCTGTTTTTT. The encoded protein is CASSVTHRDTGELFF.

The rearrangement joins TRBV29-1 to TRBJ1-4, with 7 bases fitting TRBD1. The CDR3 totals 14 residues. V trimming: 6 bases; J trimming: 0 bases; junction bases outside the gene matches: 4. The germline gives CDR1 SQVTM, CDR2 ANQGSEA. CDR3 amino acids: CSVRDSSTNEKLFF. The CDR3 region has the DNA TGCAGCGTACGGGACAGCTCAACTAATGAAAAACTGTTTTTT.

J is TRBJ2-7 and V is TRBV27; D possibly matches TRBD1 or TRBD2 (6 bases each). The CDR3 is 14 residues long. Germline loops: CDR1 MNHEY, CDR2 SMNVEV (reference sequence). Trimming took off 2 bases at V and 7 bases at J, with 15 bases between the two ends. The CDR3 region has the DNA TGTGCCAGCAGTTTAATCCCAGGGGCGGGGGAGCAGTACTTC. Residues: CASSLIPGAGEQYF.

The chain combines TRBV5-1 with TRBJ2-4; D ambiguous. The CDR3 spans 13 residues. Deletions cut 0 bases from V and 6 bases from J, with 7 bases between. Germline CDR1 reads SGHRS; CDR2 reads YFSETQ. CDR3: CASSLGTPNIQYF. Here the CDR3 DNA reads TGCGCCAGCAGCTTGGGGACGCCAAACATTCAGTACTTC.

The rearrangement uses TRBV27 and TRBJ1-2, with D unresolved. The CDR3 is 15 amino acids. The germline V and J ends were trimmed by 8 bases and 1 base, with 17 bases remaining between them. In germline, CDR1 is MNHEY, CDR2 SMNVEV (reference sequence). The CDR3 DNA is TGTGCCAGCTCCCCTTCGGCAGGCCTTAACTATGGCTACACCTTC. Translating it yields CASSPSAGLNYGYTF.

The rearrangement uses TRBV6-5 and TRBJ2-1, with 9 bases identical to TRBD2. This CDR3 region has 15 residues. Germline CDR1 and CDR2: MNHEY and SVGAGI. Losses at the gene ends were 7 bases for V and 8 bases for J; bases not matched to a gene: 12. The CDR3 DNA follows: TGTGCCAGCACCCTAGCGGGGACGGGGTACGATGAGCAGTTCTTC. Protein: CASTLAGTGYDEQFF.

The chain joins TRBV23-1 to TRBJ1-1; D possibly corresponds to TRBD1 (5 bases). TRBV23-1 is assigned to the ORF class and has an uncertain function. The CDR3 is made up of 11 amino acids. The V end lost 6 bases, the J end lost 12 bases, and 14 bases lay between the germline ends. CDR3 in DNA: TGCGCCAGCAGCCCCTGGGAGGGGACTTTCTTT. This gives the protein CASSPWEGTFF.

V and J are TRBV10-3 and TRBJ2-3; D is possibly TRBD2 (5 bases). The CDR3 totals 13 residues. Trimming left V 10 bases short and J 0 bases short, with 11 bases between. Germline values: CDR1 ENHRY, CDR2 SYGVKD. DNA of the CDR3: TGTGCCACAGGCGGGCAGAGCACAGATACGCAGTATTTT. This translates into CATGGQSTDTQYF.

Only one count was recorded for this clone. The chain links TRBV5-1 to TRBJ2-1; 9 bases are shared with TRBD1. Per the germline V gene, CDR1 is SGHRS and CDR2 is YFSETQ. The CDR3 runs to 15 residues. The V gene end was trimmed by 4 bases and the J gene end by 6 bases; junction bases not matched to a gene: 8. CDR3 DNA: TGCGCCAGCAGCCCCTCGGGACAGGGTATCAATGAGCAGTTCTTC. As protein: CASSPSGQGINEQFF.

The V call is TRBV11-2, the J call TRBJ1-2; D ambiguous. Trimming removed 5 bases from V and 5 bases from J, with 9 bases in between. The CDR3 sequence is 12 residues long. CDR1 SGHAT and CDR2 FQNNGV come from the germline V gene. CDR3 protein: CASSPGMYGYTF. CDR3 nucleotide sequence: TGTGCCAGCAGCCCGGGGATGTATGGCTACACCTTC.

V usage is TRBV7-9 and J usage is TRBJ1-1; D unclear. The CDR3 has 15 residues. Trimming cost V 1 base and J 5 bases, with 14 bases left between them. The germline gives CDR1 SEHNR, CDR2 FQNEAQ (reference sequence). CDR3 nucleotide sequence: TGTGCCAGCAGCTTAGGGGCAGGAATGGGGACTGAAGCTTTCTTT. Residues: CASSLGAGMGTEAFF.

The chain carries TRBV29-1 and TRBJ1-5; TRBD1 aligns across 7 bases. The germline V gene has CDR1 SQVTM and CDR2 ANQGSEA. CDR3 length: 13 residues. V shed 4 bases, J shed 7 bases, and the junction held 7 bases outside the gene matches. Written as DNA, the CDR3 is TGCAGCGTTGGACAGGGCGGGGTACAGCCCCAGCATTTT. Translated: CSVGQGGVQPQHF.

This rearrangement joins TRBV7-2 to TRBJ1-1, with 8 bases fitting TRBD1. V was clipped by 4 bases and J by 5 bases; unmatched bases: 6. The germline CDR1 and CDR2 sequences are SGHTA and FQGNSA. This CDR3 is 14 amino acids long. CDR3 sequence reads: CASSSRQGRTEAFF. CDR3 coding DNA: TGTGCCAGCAGCTCGAGACAGGGGCGGACTGAAGCTTTCTTT.

This chain links TRBV5-1 with TRBJ2-1; D gene uncertain. Germline CDR1 SGHRS, CDR2 YFSETQ. Trimming left V 4 bases short and J 4 bases short, with 6 bases between. The CDR3 runs to 12 residues. In DNA, the CDR3 is TGCGCCAGCAGCATCCTTTACAATGAGCAGTTCTTC. It encodes CASSILYNEQFF.

This clone has only a few counts. The chain recombines TRBV6-5 with TRBJ1-4; D is ambiguous. V was cut by 5 bases and J by 8 bases, with 9 bases left in between. The CDR3 contains 12 residues. Germline V gives CDR1 MNHEY, CDR2 SVGAGI. The CDR3 is CASSDAGEKLFF. The CDR3 region has the DNA TGTGCCAGCAGTGATGCGGGGGAAAAACTGTTTTTT.

The V call is TRBV9, the J call TRBJ1-2; D is uncertain. V shed 4 bases and J shed 8 bases, with 12 bases lying between them. Germline CDR1 SGDLS, CDR2 YYNGEE. The CDR3 has 12 amino acids. The DNA for the CDR3 is TGTGCCAGCAGCACCTGGGTGGGAGGCTACACCTTC. Translating it yields CASSTWVGGYTF.

V and J are TRBV30 and TRBJ2-1; 7 bases map to TRBD2. The V gene end was trimmed by 4 bases and the J gene end by 0 bases; junction bases not matched to a gene: 9. The CDR3 runs to 16 residues. Germline CDR1 GTSNPN, CDR2 SVGIG (reference sequence). CDR3 in DNA: TGTGCCTGGAACTTTCTAGCGGATGCCTCCTACAATGAGCAGTTCTTC. It yields the protein CAWNFLADASYNEQFF.